The 22 T cell receptor beta chains below all came from one sample that was sequenced in a study of Graves' ophthalmopathy and Graves' hyperthyroidism. Beta-chain TCR CDR3 regions were amplified from RNA transcripts. An opening RT-PCR round employed HTBI primers and preceded a second-round multiplex PCR. TCRdb called the multiplex PCR reads again in MiXCR, with one record for every CDR3 protein. The data contain 500,000 to 800,000 distinct CDR3 sequences, 35% to 50% of them singletons. Sequencing used peripheral blood. Receptors were obtained from an adult man with Graves' ophthalmopathy.

The table lists this clonotype with many counts. The chain has TRBV4-1 and TRBJ1-3, with D unresolved. The CDR3 totals 15 residues. Germline loops: CDR1 MGHRA, CDR2 YSYEKL. V lost 1 base, J lost 0 bases, and 7 bases lay in between. The CDR3 protein is CASSQAVSSGNTIYF. The CDR3 nucleotides read TGCGCCAGCAGCCAAGCAGTGAGCTCTGGAAACACCATATATTTT.

In this sample, this clonotype turned up once. The rearrangement links TRBV15 to TRBJ1-2; 10 bases are a match to TRBD1. CDR1 is LNHNV, CDR2 YYDKDF, per germline (reference sequence). The CDR3 covers 15 residues. V gave up 3 bases and J gave up 2 bases; unmatched junction bases: 3. CDR3 loop: CATSRETGGNYGYTF. The CDR3 DNA sequence: TGTGCCACCAGCAGGGAGACAGGGGGCAACTATGGCTACACCTTC. Together with reference TRBV15 and TRBJ1-2, the CDR3 gives the full variable domain: DAMVIQNPRYQVTQFGKPVTLSCSQTLNHNVMYWYQQKSSQAPKLLFHYYDKDFNNEADTPDNFQSRRPNTSFCFLDIRSPGLGDTAMYLCATSRETGGNYGYTFGSGTRLTVV.

This clonotype has a count of ten or more. The genes are TRBV19 and TRBJ1-1; 7 nucleotides align to TRBD1. Trimming took 3 bases from V and 2 from J; bases not matched to a gene: 3. Germline V gives CDR1 LNHDA, CDR2 SQIVND (reference sequence). The CDR3 totals 14 residues. CDR3 loop: CASSMGGGNTEAFF. The CDR3 DNA reads as TGTGCCAGTAGTATGGGAGGGGGCAACACTGAAGCTTTCTTT.

Points on this clonotype: Possible read error: a much larger clone is one base away. The V call is TRBV19, the J call TRBJ1-1, with D possibly matching TRBD1 (5 bases). Germline CDR1 reads LNHDA; CDR2 reads SQIVND (reference sequence). Trimming stripped 7 bases from V and 1 base from J, with 10 bases between. This CDR3 has 13 residues. The CDR3 DNA reads TGTGCCAGTAAGGAGCAGGGGAACACTGAAGCTTTCTTT. Translating gives CASKEQGNTEAFF. Complete variable domain (other parts from reference TRBV19 and TRBJ1-1): DGGITQSPKYLFRKEGQNVTLSCEQNLNHDAMYWYRQDPGQGLRLIYYSQIVNDFQKGDIAEGYSVSREKKESFPLTVTSAQKNPTAFYLCASKEQGNTEAFFGQGTRLTVV.

Note on this clonotype: A clone one base away is much larger, so this may be a read error. The V gene is TRBV10-3, the J gene TRBJ1-2; D possibly corresponds to TRBD1 (6 bases). V was pared by 6 bases and J by 2 bases, with 13 bases between. The CDR3 spans 14 residues. The germline CDR1 and CDR2 sequences are ENHRY and SYGVKD. CDR3 nucleotides: TGTGCCATCAGCCCGAATACAGGGAACTATGGCTACACCTTC. Its protein product is CAISPNTGNYGYTF.

This clonotype has ten or more counts. The V and J genes are TRBV20-1 and TRBJ1-4; 7 bases map to TRBD1. Germline V gene sequence: CDR1 DFQATT, CDR2 SNEGSKA (reference sequence). This CDR3 region has 14 residues. J was trimmed by 4 bases and V by 6 bases; bases with no gene match: 8. The CDR3 protein is CSAPGAGGNEKLFF. CDR3 nucleotide sequence: TGCAGTGCCCCTGGAGCAGGGGGTAATGAAAAACTGTTTTTT.

In this sample, this clonotype turned up a few times. The V call is TRBV5-1, the J call TRBJ1-6, with 7 bases fitting TRBD1. CDR1 SGHRS and CDR2 YFSETQ come from the germline V gene. The trim removed 0 bases at V and 10 bases at J, leaving 7 bases unmatched. The CDR3 has 15 amino acids. The CDR3 sequence: CASSLEGQTSSPLHF. Here the CDR3 DNA reads TGCGCCAGCAGCTTGGAGGGACAGACGTCCTCACCCCTCCACTTT.

A word on this clonotype: A read error may explain this, as a much larger clone is one base away. This chain connects TRBV7-9 to TRBJ2-2; D may be TRBD2 (5 bases). V lost 7 bases and J 9 bases, leaving 15 bases between the germline ends. CDR1 SEHNR and CDR2 FQNEAQ come from the germline V gene (reference sequence). CDR3 size: 13 residues. The CDR3 DNA sequence: TGTGCCAGCACCAGCAGAGGGAACTGGGAGCTGTTTTTT. This sequence encodes CASTSRGNWELFF.

The CDR3 sequence: CSATRGEETQYF. The CDR3, as DNA: TGCAGTGCTACCCGGGGGGAGGAGACCCAGTACTTC. The J gene is TRBJ2-5, the V gene TRBV20-1; 7 nucleotides line up with TRBD2. V shed 4 bases, J shed 5 bases, and the junction held 4 bases outside the gene matches. The CDR3 is made up of 12 amino acids. Germline V lookup: CDR1 DFQATT, CDR2 SNEGSKA (reference sequence).

The chain links TRBV29-1 to TRBJ1-5; D gene uncertain. Trimming removed 3 bases at V and 14 bases at J, with 14 bases between. The CDR3 is made up of 11 amino acids. Germline V gene sequence: CDR1 SQVTM, CDR2 ANQGSEA. The CDR3 loop is CSVDGGSYEHF. In DNA form, the CDR3 reads TGCAGCGTTGATGGTGGCAGCTACGAGCATTTT.

In this sample, this clonotype turned up many times. V and J are TRBV19 and TRBJ1-1; D gene uncertain. Germline V gene sequence: CDR1 LNHDA, CDR2 SQIVND (reference sequence). This CDR3 comprises 17 residues. Trimming cost V 5 bases and J 1 base, with 20 bases left between them. The CDR3 loop is CASSLGGSGIPNTEAFF. The CDR3 DNA is TGTGCCAGTAGTTTAGGAGGCTCAGGAATCCCGAACACTGAAGCTTTCTTT.

This chain connects TRBV7-9 to TRBJ1-1; unclear D gene. The V gene lost 6 bases and the J gene lost 3 bases, with 11 bases spanning the gap. The CDR3 sequence is 13 residues long. Germline loops: CDR1 SEHNR, CDR2 FQNEAQ (reference sequence). The CDR3 DNA reads TGTGCCAGCAGTGCTCAACGTGACACTGAAGCTTTCTTT. This codes for CASSAQRDTEAFF.

CDR3 in amino acids: CASSSGIDRGTETQYF. CDR3 DNA: TGTGCCAGCAGCTCAGGGATTGACAGGGGGACTGAGACCCAGTACTTC. This chain joins TRBV5-5 and TRBJ2-5; 9 bases fit TRBD1. Germline CDR1 is SGHKS and CDR2 is YYEKEE (reference sequence). The CDR3 runs to 16 residues. Losses at the gene ends were 3 bases for V and 5 bases for J; bases not matched to a gene: 11. Combining the CDR3 with reference TRBV5-5 and TRBJ2-5 gives the whole variable domain DAGVTQSPTHLIKTRGQQVTLRCSPISGHKSVSWYQQVLGQGPQFIFQYYEKEERGRGNFPDRFSARQFPNYSSELNVNALLLGDSALYLCASSSGIDRGTETQYFGPGTRLLVL.

This clonotype was recorded at least ten times. V and J are TRBV12-3 or TRBV12-4 and TRBJ1-1; D ambiguous. V dropped 2 bases and J dropped 10 bases, with 11 bases sitting between them. The CDR3 is made up of 12 amino acids. The CDR3 DNA reads as TGTGCCAGCAGTTTAACCTCTTCGGGAGCTTTCTTT. Translating it yields CASSLTSSGAFF.

In its sample, this clonotype was seen a few times. The rearrangement uses TRBV4-3 and TRBJ2-7; tentative D call: TRBD1 (5 bases). The V end lost 6 bases, the J end lost 2 bases, and 20 bases lay between the germline ends. This CDR3 region has 16 residues. Germline values: CDR1 LGHNA, CDR2 YSLEER. CDR3 bases: TGCGCCAGCAGACCAGCAGGGCACCTAACAACCTACGAGCAGTACTTC. Translating it yields CASRPAGHLTTYEQYF.

This clonotype was observed many times. The chain recombines TRBV29-1 with TRBJ1-2; D is ambiguous. Germline CDR1 reads SQVTM; CDR2 reads ANQGSEA. V lost 3 bases and J 11 bases, leaving 19 bases between the germline ends. CDR3 length: 13 residues. CDR3 bases: TGCAGCGTTGAGAGTCGGGAGGGTTTTGCGTACACCTTC. Translating it yields CSVESREGFAYTF.

There are many counts of this clonotype. The gene calls are TRBV20-1 and TRBJ2-7; the D gene is possibly TRBD1 (5 bases). CDR3 size: 12 residues. Germline lookup yields CDR1 DFQATT and CDR2 SNEGSKA (reference sequence). Deletions cut 4 bases from V and 2 bases from J, with 9 bases between. The CDR3 reads CSATRQTYEQYF. The CDR3 DNA reads TGCAGTGCTACTCGACAGACCTACGAGCAGTACTTC.

With regard to this clonotype: A read error may explain this, as a much larger clone is one base away. V gene TRBV10-3 combines with J gene TRBJ2-7; D uncertain. With 11 bases removed from V and 2 bases from J, the gap between germline ends came to 16 bases. Germline lookup yields CDR1 ENHRY and CDR2 SYGVKD. This CDR3 is 13 amino acids long. CDR3 sequence: CARSYAAAYEQYF. CDR3 DNA sequence: TGTGCCCGCAGTTATGCGGCCGCCTACGAGCAGTACTTC.

The sample holds a few counts of this clonotype. CDR3 residues: CASSQDEGSPEKLFF. Here the CDR3 DNA reads TGTGCCAGCAGCCAAGATGAGGGGTCCCCTGAAAAACTGTTTTTT. The chain has TRBV4-2 and TRBJ1-4; D might be TRBD1 (5 bases). Germline V CDR1 and CDR2: LGHNA, YNFKEQ. Trimming removed 0 bases from V and 7 bases from J, with 12 bases in between. The CDR3 loop spans 15 amino acids.

This chain links TRBV12-5 with TRBJ2-7; 11 bases fit TRBD1. The CDR3 extends over 17 amino acids. The ends lost 7 bases at V and 0 bases at J; junction bases unmatched: 11. Germline CDR1 and CDR2: LGHNT and FRNRAP. CDR3 region: CASAMSLDRGHSYEQYF. For the CDR3, the DNA is TGTGCTAGTGCCATGAGCCTGGACAGGGGGCACTCCTACGAGCAGTACTTC.

The V call is TRBV20-1, the J call TRBJ2-2; tentative D call: TRBD2 (6 bases). Germline assignment: CDR1 DFQATT and CDR2 SNEGSKA (reference sequence). The CDR3 is made up of 14 amino acids. Between the trimmed V and J ends, which lost 5 bases and 1 base, there was a span of 11 bases. CDR3 protein: CSAWRGMNTGELFF. CDR3 in DNA: TGCAGTGCTTGGAGGGGAATGAACACCGGGGAGCTGTTTTTT.

The V gene is TRBV10-3, the J gene TRBJ2-5; 9 bases are shared with TRBD2. This CDR3 is 15 amino acids long. J was trimmed by 5 bases and V by 3 bases; bases with no gene match: 7. Per the germline V gene, CDR1 is ENHRY and CDR2 is SYGVKD. DNA for the CDR3: TGTGCCATCAGTGACAAGGCGGGGGGGCTGGAGACCCAGTACTTC. It is translated as CAISDKAGGLETQYF.